These T cell receptor beta chains were read from a single sample in a study of T-cell memory formation after mild COVID-19. TCRdb re-derived calls from the 5' RACE reads in MiXCR, one entry per CDR3 protein. The table has roughly 620,000 distinct CDR3 sequences, roughly 18% seen once. Source material: PBMCs or a T cell subset sorted from them (not recorded which). These receptors all stem from an adult woman who had mild COVID-19 (a few samples of this study predate the infection). Cell type and time point are not known. CDR3s include the opening cysteine and the closing phenylalanine or tryptophan. A D gene is named only where the DNA matches it firmly. Size is stated for part of the rows, as once, few or many counts, or as a class when the clone is expanded.

v_call,clone_size,j_call,d_call,cdr3_nt,cdr3_aa
TRBV4-1,NA,TRBJ2-1,TRBD2,TGCGCCAGCAGCCAAGAACAGCGGGGGGCCGGAGGCTACAATGAGCAGTTCTTC,CASSQEQRGAGGYNEQFF
TRBV6-2/TRBV6-3,many,TRBJ2-2,NA,TGTGCCAGCAGGTTGGGTAGGGCCGACACCGGGGAGCTGTTTTTT,CASRLGRADTGELFF
TRBV19,NA,TRBJ1-1,NA,TGTGCCAGTAGTGTCAACAGCTTGAACACTGAAGCTTTCTTT,CASSVNSLNTEAFF
TRBV20-1,few,TRBJ2-3,NA,TGCAGTGCTAGCAGCACAGGGATCGTCGCAGATACGCAGTATTTT,CSASSTGIVADTQYF
TRBV27,few,TRBJ1-1,NA,TGTGCCAGCAGTTCCCCCTATGACAGTGGCCAGGGAGCTTTCTTT,CASSSPYDSGQGAFF
TRBV27,NA,TRBJ2-7,TRBD1,TGTGCCAGCAGTTGGGCAGGGGGTACCTACGAGCAGTACTTC,CASSWAGGTYEQYF
TRBV7-9,few,TRBJ2-3,NA,TGTGCCAGCAGCTTAAAGGGGGGGTACACAGATACGCAGTATTTT,CASSLKGGYTDTQYF
TRBV27,few,TRBJ2-1,NA,TGTGCCAGCAGTTTTTCGACAACTGAGCAGTTCTTC,CASSFSTTEQFF
TRBV24-1,NA,TRBJ2-2,NA,TGTGCCACCAGTGGGTGGACGGGGAACACCGGGGAGCTGTTTTTT,CATSGWTGNTGELFF
TRBV12-3/TRBV12-4,NA,TRBJ2-5,TRBD1,TGTGCCAGCAGTTTCCAGGGGGCGCGGGGTGAGACCCAGTACTTC,CASSFQGARGETQYF
TRBV6-1,few,TRBJ1-4,TRBD1,TGTGCCAGCAGCGAGATGGGACAGGGGAATGAAAAACTGTTTTTT,CASSEMGQGNEKLFF
TRBV7-8,few,TRBJ1-1,NA,TGTGCCAGCAGCTTAGTAGGTGTGGGATGGGGCGTCCCTGAAGCTTTCTTT,CASSLVGVGWGVPEAFF
TRBV12-3/TRBV12-4,few,TRBJ2-1,NA,TGTGCCAGCAGTTTGCTAGCGCCAATAGCCCACAATGAGCAGTTCTTC,CASSLLAPIAHNEQFF
TRBV7-9,few,TRBJ2-5,TRBD2,TGTGCCAGCAGCCAGTCCCGTCTAGCGGGGTACCAAGAGACCCAGTACTTC,CASSQSRLAGYQETQYF
TRBV7-2,NA,TRBJ2-7,NA,TGTGCCAGCAGCTCCCCCGGGACTTCGATCTCCTACGAGCAGTACTTC,CASSSPGTSISYEQYF
TRBV5-5,NA,TRBJ2-3,NA,TGTGCCAGCACTGGGTTGACAGATACGCAGTATTTT,CASTGLTDTQYF
TRBV6-6,few,TRBJ1-6,NA,TGTGCCAGCAAGGTTATCGAGTATTCACCCCTCCACTTT,CASKVIEYSPLHF
TRBV12-3/TRBV12-4,many,TRBJ1-5,NA,TGTGCCAGCAGTTTGTTGGGTCAGCCCCAGCATTTT,CASSLLGQPQHF
TRBV12-3/TRBV12-4,many,TRBJ2-7,NA,TGTGCCAGCAGTTTAGGCGGTCCCTACGAGCAGTACTTC,CASSLGGPYEQYF
TRBV19,NA,TRBJ2-2,NA,TGTGCCAGTAGTATTGGGCCTTTGAGGCAGGGGAGCAGCGGGGAGCTGTTTTTT,CASSIGPLRQGSSGELFF
TRBV12-3/TRBV12-4,few,TRBJ1-1,NA,TGTGCCAGCAGTTTCCGGGGGTCGGGGAACACTGAAGCTTTCTTT,CASSFRGSGNTEAFF
TRBV24-1,few,TRBJ2-5,NA,TGTGCCACCAGTGATAAAGAGACCCAGTACTTC,CATSDKETQYF
TRBV10-3,few,TRBJ2-2,NA,TGTGCCATCAAACTGGGAGTTAACACCGGGGAGCTGTTTTTT,CAIKLGVNTGELFF
TRBV5-1,once,TRBJ1-1,NA,TGCGCCAGCAGCTTGGGAGGGGGAGACATGAACACTGAAGCTTTCTTT,CASSLGGGDMNTEAFF
TRBV3-1,NA,TRBJ2-1,NA,TGTGCCAGCAGCCCCGACCCGGGGGTCGCCTCCTACAATGAGCAGTTCTTC,CASSPDPGVASYNEQFF
TRBV15,NA,TRBJ2-5,TRBD1,TGTGCCACCAGCAGAGACCCGACCGGACAGGCGGGAGAGACCCAGTACTTC,CATSRDPTGQAGETQYF
TRBV6-2/TRBV6-3,few,TRBJ2-1,TRBD2,TGTGCCAGCAGTTACTTCTCTAGCGGGGGACTGGTGGATGAGCAGTTCTTC,CASSYFSSGGLVDEQFF
TRBV7-9,few,TRBJ2-7,NA,TGTGCCAGCAGCTTAGGTCGGAATCCCTACGAGCAGTACTTC,CASSLGRNPYEQYF
TRBV4-1,NA,TRBJ1-2,NA,TGCGCCAGCAGCCAAGGCCTAGTGTATTTGAACTATGGCTACACCTTC,CASSQGLVYLNYGYTF
TRBV7-3,NA,TRBJ2-6,TRBD1,TGTGCCAGCAGACCGGGACAGCCTCTCTCTGGGGCCAACGTCCTGACTTTC,CASRPGQPLSGANVLTF
TRBV29-1,once,TRBJ1-1,NA,TGCAGCGTTCCTCCCCGAGAAGGCACTGAAGCTTTCTTT,CSVPPREGTEAFF
TRBV28,many,TRBJ2-1,TRBD2,TGTGCCAGCAGTTTATCGGGACTACCTGGGAATGAGCAGTTCTTC,CASSLSGLPGNEQFF
TRBV2,NA,TRBJ1-4,TRBD1,TGTGCCAGCAGTGCGACCCAGGGGGCAGGGAATGAAAAACTGTTTTTT,CASSATQGAGNEKLFF
TRBV5-1,NA,TRBJ2-1,TRBD1,TGCGCCAGCAGCTTTGACAGGGTATCTTGGAATGAGCAGTTCTTC,CASSFDRVSWNEQFF
TRBV3-1,NA,TRBJ2-1,NA,TGTGCCAGCAGCCAAGACGCATGGGGTAACAATGAGCAGTTCTTC,CASSQDAWGNNEQFF
TRBV20-1,few,TRBJ2-7,TRBD2,TGCAGTGTACCGGGACTAGCAGTCTACGAGCAGTACTTC,CSVPGLAVYEQYF
TRBV7-3,many,TRBJ2-1,TRBD2,TGTGCCAGCAGCTTAACGAGGCGGGGGGGCCAGAATGAGCAGTTCTTC,CASSLTRRGGQNEQFF
TRBV12-3/TRBV12-4,NA,TRBJ1-1,TRBD1,TGTGCCAGCACCCAGGACAGGGAAACTGAAGCTTTCTTT,CASTQDRETEAFF
TRBV2,NA,TRBJ2-1,TRBD2,TGTGCCAGCAGGCGACTAGCGGGATCAACCTATGATGAGCAGTTCTTC,CASRRLAGSTYDEQFF
TRBV7-9,NA,TRBJ2-1,TRBD1,TGTGCCAGCAGCTTATCGGCCGGAAAACAGGGGGCAGGGTACAATGAGCAGTTCTTC,CASSLSAGKQGAGYNEQFF
TRBV5-1,NA,TRBJ2-1,NA,TGCGCCAGCAGTTTTGGGGAGGTCGGGCGGAGCAATGAGCAGTTCTTC,CASSFGEVGRSNEQFF
TRBV18,NA,TRBJ1-6,TRBD1,TGTGCCAGCTCACCCCAGAATGACGGACAGGGGGCCTCTAGACCCCTCCACTTT,CASSPQNDGQGASRPLHF
TRBV5-4,few,TRBJ2-7,TRBD2,TGTGCCAGCAGCCGGCCGGGACTAGCGGGAGGAAAGGGGACCTACGAGCAGTACTTC,CASSRPGLAGGKGTYEQYF
TRBV6-2/TRBV6-3,NA,TRBJ2-3,TRBD2,TGTGCCAGCAGTTACGACGTAGCGGGGGGACTCACAGATACGCAGTATTTT,CASSYDVAGGLTDTQYF
TRBV30,NA,TRBJ1-1,TRBD1,TGTGCCTGGTCGAAAAACCGTGGGACAGGTGTAACTGAAGCTTTCTTT,CAWSKNRGTGVTEAFF
TRBV7-3,NA,TRBJ2-3,TRBD2,TGTGCCAGCAGCTCCGTCGGGGGGACTTATATCACAGATACGCAGTATTTT,CASSSVGGTYITDTQYF